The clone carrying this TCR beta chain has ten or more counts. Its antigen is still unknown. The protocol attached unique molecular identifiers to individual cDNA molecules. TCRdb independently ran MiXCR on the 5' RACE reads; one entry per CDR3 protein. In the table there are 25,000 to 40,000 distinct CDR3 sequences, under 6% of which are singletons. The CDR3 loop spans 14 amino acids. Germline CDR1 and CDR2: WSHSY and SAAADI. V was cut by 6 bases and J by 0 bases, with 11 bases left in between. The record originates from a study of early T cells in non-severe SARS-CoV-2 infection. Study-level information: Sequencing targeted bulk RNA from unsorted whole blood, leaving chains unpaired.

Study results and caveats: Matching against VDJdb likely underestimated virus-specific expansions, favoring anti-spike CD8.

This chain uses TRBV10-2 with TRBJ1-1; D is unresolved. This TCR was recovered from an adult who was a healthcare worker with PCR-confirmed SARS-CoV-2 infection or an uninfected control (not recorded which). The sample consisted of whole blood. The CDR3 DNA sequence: TGCGCCAGCAGCCGGACGCCGATGAACACTGAAGCTTTCTTT. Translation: CASSRTPMNTEAFF.